The 27 T cell receptor beta chains below all came from one sample that was sequenced in a study of control samples from healthy donors and cancer patients (dated by TCRdb to the early 2020s). The library was prepared using the immunoSEQ multiplex PCR assay. TCRdb mirrors the immuneACCESS table, restricted to in-frame sequences. Some clones are absent from its copies; in checked studies, under half trace to an unresolved V gene, and the reason for the others is unknown. This sample holds 100,000 or so clones; roughly nine tenths were observed only once. The top ten constitute 0.95% to 1.5% of the sample. Sequencing was done on a sample of blood. The source of these receptors is a woman in her forties or fifties in good health.

This chain joins TRBV6-5 and TRBJ1-1; D may be TRBD1 (6 bases). The germline CDR1 and CDR2 sequences are MNHEY and SVGAGI. This CDR3 has 12 amino acids. Trimming stripped 5 bases from V and 8 bases from J, with 12 bases between. DNA for the CDR3: TGTGCCAGCAGTCATGGGACATCGGAAGCTTTCTTT. Its translation: CASSHGTSEAFF.

The rearrangement links TRBV19 to TRBJ1-2; D remains ambiguous. The CDR3 length is 12 residues. The germline V and J ends were trimmed by 8 bases and 5 bases, with 12 bases remaining between them. Germline V lookup: CDR1 LNHDA, CDR2 SQIVND (reference sequence). The DNA for the CDR3 is TGTGCCAGTTTGCGGGATGGGTATGGCTACACCTTC. Encoded protein: CASLRDGYGYTF.

The chain is built from TRBV11-2 and TRBJ2-3, with D unclear. There are 12 residues in the CDR3. Germline values: CDR1 SGHAT, CDR2 FQNNGV. Deletions cut 5 bases from V and 2 bases from J, with 5 bases between. CDR3: CASSPFTDTQYF. DNA of the CDR3: TGTGCCAGCAGCCCCTTCACAGATACGCAGTATTTT. The variable domain in full, completed from reference TRBV11-2 and TRBJ2-3, reads EAGVAQSPRYKIIEKRQSVAFWCNPISGHATLYWYQQILGQGPKLLIQFQNNGVVDDSQLPKDRFSAERLKGVDSTLKIQPAKLEDSAVYLCASSPFTDTQYFGPGTRLTVL.

The gene calls are TRBV6-5 and TRBJ1-2, with a possible D match to TRBD1 (5 bases). The CDR3 runs 13 residues. The germline CDR1 and CDR2 sequences are MNHEY and SVGAGI. V lost 2 bases and J 7 bases, leaving 11 bases between the germline ends. The CDR3 reads CASSYKGRGGYTF. The CDR3 nucleotides read TGTGCCAGCAGTTACAAGGGGAGGGGTGGCTACACCTTC.

This clone was found a few times. The CDR3 DNA follows: TGTGCTAGTGGTTTGGTACTTATGCGTATGGCAGGTGCTAGCACAGATACGCAGTATTTT. Residues: CASGLVLMRMAGASTDTQYF. The chain is built from TRBV12-5 and TRBJ2-3; D ambiguous. The germline CDR1 and CDR2 sequences are LGHNT and FRNRAP. The V end was cut by 0 bases, the J end by 0 bases, with 22 bases between. CDR3 length: 20 residues. Supplemented by reference TRBV12-5 and TRBJ2-3, the full variable domain reads DARVTQTPRHKVTEMGQEVTMRCQPILGHNTVFWYRQTMMQGLELLAYFRNRAPLDDSGMPKDRFSAEMPDATLATLKIQPSEPRDSAVYFCASGLVLMRMAGASTDTQYFGPGTRLTVL.

J is TRBJ2-7 and V is TRBV6-2 or TRBV6-3; the D gene is possibly TRBD1 (7 bases). The germline V gene has CDR1 MNHEY and CDR2 SVGEGT. The CDR3 consists of 13 residues. V was shortened by 5 bases and J by 6 bases, with 14 bases between the two germline ends. CDR3 residues: CASSRSGGREQYF. CDR3 bases: TGTGCCAGCAGTCGCTCAGGGGGGCGCGAGCAGTACTTC.

A single count supports this clone. This rearrangement joins TRBV6-5 to TRBJ1-3; D gene unclear. Germline CDR1 reads MNHEY; CDR2 reads SVGAGI. The germline V and J ends were trimmed by 6 bases and 0 bases, with 9 bases remaining between them. CDR3 length equals 14 residues. The CDR3 loop is CASRASGSGNTIYF. In nucleotides, the CDR3 is TGTGCCAGCAGGGCCTCGGGCTCTGGAAACACCATATATTTT.

The table lists this clone with a few counts. The chain joins TRBV27 to TRBJ1-6; D is uncertain. This CDR3 is built from 16 residues. Germline V gene lookup returns CDR1 MNHEY and CDR2 SMNVEV (reference sequence). Trimming cost V 0 bases and J 0 bases, with 6 bases left between them. The CDR3 spells CASSLSRGSYNSPLHF. The CDR3 nucleotides read TGTGCCAGCAGTTTATCGCGGGGCTCCTATAATTCACCCCTCCACTTT.

This clone appeared once. The V and J genes are TRBV7-2 and TRBJ2-3; 13 bases agree with TRBD2. V trimming: 5 bases; J trimming: 4 bases; junction bases outside the gene matches: 3. The CDR3 has 15 amino acids. Germline CDR1 reads SGHTA; CDR2 reads FQGNSA. The chain's CDR3 is CASSQLAGGPDTQYF. The CDR3 region has the DNA TGTGCCAGCAGCCAACTAGCGGGGGGGCCAGATACGCAGTATTTT.

The table lists this clone with a few counts. This rearrangement joins TRBV18 to TRBJ1-4; no reliable D call. The germline CDR1 and CDR2 sequences are KGHSH and LQKENI. The CDR3 loop spans 13 amino acids. V gave up 4 bases and J gave up 5 bases, with 8 bases separating them. This chain's CDR3 is CASSRDANEKLFF. The CDR3 bases are TGTGCCAGCTCACGAGATGCGAATGAAAAACTGTTTTTT.

Concerning this clone itself: Germline is not matched at one junction end, which may reflect a read error. The V call is TRBV6-6, the J call TRBJ2-3; D is uncertain. The CDR3 is made up of 13 amino acids. Germline V lookup: CDR1 MNHNY, CDR2 SVGAGI (reference sequence). The CDR3 DNA follows: TGTGTCAGCAGTTACTTTCACTCAGATACGCAGTATTTT. Translating gives CVSSYFHSDTQYF.

Worth noting for this clone: Compared with germline, one end of the junction differs, possibly owing to a read error. This rearrangement joins TRBV5-8 to TRBJ1-3, with unresolved D. The CDR3 consists of 10 residues. From germline, CDR1 is SGHTS and CDR2 YDEGEE. CDR3 sequence: CASSLVGPHF. In DNA form, the CDR3 reads TGTGCCAGCAGCTTGGTCGGACCCCATTTT.

This sequence joins TRBV11-2 and TRBJ2-5; TRBD2 aligns across 7 bases. The trim removed 5 bases at V and 5 bases at J, leaving 8 bases unmatched. The CDR3 spans 14 residues. The germline V gene has CDR1 SGHAT and CDR2 FQNNGV. The CDR3 reads CASSPAGVRETQYF. DNA of the CDR3: TGTGCCAGCAGCCCCGCGGGAGTTCGGGAGACCCAGTACTTC.

V is TRBV6-1 and J is TRBJ2-7; no reliable D call. Trimming stripped 1 base from V and 5 bases from J, with 9 bases between. The CDR3 length is 13 residues. The germline V gene encodes CDR1 MNHNS and CDR2 SASEGT. The CDR3 DNA follows: TGTGCCAGCAGTGAAGTGATGGTCGACGAGCAGTACTTC. Its protein is CASSEVMVDEQYF.

With regard to this clone: In the same sample, other DNA sequences code for this CDR3. V and J are TRBV7-9 and TRBJ1-1; possible D gene TRBD1, 5 bases. The CDR3 has 13 residues. The ends were cut back, 2 bases at V and 5 bases at J, with 9 bases in the middle. Germline V gene lookup returns CDR1 SEHNR and CDR2 FQNEAQ (reference sequence). Here the CDR3 reads CASSLSGSTEAFF. In nucleotides, the CDR3 is TGTGCCAGCAGCTTATCAGGGAGTACTGAAGCTTTCTTT.

This clone has only one observation. This chain uses TRBV6-5 with TRBJ1-5; D is perhaps TRBD1 (5 bases). Between the trimmed V and J ends, which lost 4 bases and 9 bases, there was a span of 13 bases. Per the germline V gene, CDR1 is MNHEY and CDR2 is SVGAGI. This CDR3 comprises 13 residues. This CDR3 is CASSFGALGPQHF. In nucleotides, the CDR3 is TGTGCCAGCAGTTTCGGGGCCCTCGGGCCCCAGCATTTT.

The V call is TRBV7-9, the J call TRBJ1-1, with a possible D match to TRBD1 (6 bases). V was shortened by 5 bases and J by 0 bases, with 13 bases between the two germline ends. The V gene's germline CDR1 is SEHNR and CDR2 FQNEAQ (reference sequence). The CDR3 consists of 15 residues. CDR3 loop: CASSVLGTMNTEAFF. The CDR3 region has the DNA TGTGCCAGCAGCGTATTGGGGACAATGAACACTGAAGCTTTCTTT. The complete variable domain, with remaining parts taken from reference TRBV7-9 and TRBJ1-1, reads DTGVSQNPRHKITKRGQNVTFRCDPISEHNRLYWYRQTLGQGPEFLTYFQNEAQLEKSRLLSDRFSAERPKGSFSTLEIQRTEQGDSAMYLCASSVLGTMNTEAFFGQGTRLTVV.

The gene calls are TRBV21-1 and TRBJ2-1; the table's D gene call, TRBD2, was not cross checked with the DNA. TRBV21-1 is deemed a pseudogene. The CDR3 covers 18 residues. This chain's CDR3 is CASSKGGSGLFSYNEQFF. The CDR3 bases are TGTGCCAGCAGCAAAGGGGGGAGCGGGCTCTTCTCCTACAATGAGCAGTTCTTC.

The chain links TRBV6-8 to TRBJ1-1; D is ambiguous. Deletions cut 0 bases from V and 1 base from J, with 15 bases between. This CDR3 region has 17 residues. Germline CDR1 is MNHGY and CDR2 is SAAAGT. CDR3 in DNA: TGTGCCAGCAGTTACTCCGCGCTACGCCAGCAGAACACTGAAGCTTTCTTT. Amino acid sequence: CASSYSALRQQNTEAFF.

The J gene is TRBJ1-5, the V gene TRBV10-3, with a weak D call TRBD1 (5 bases). There are 16 residues in the CDR3. CDR1 ENHRY and CDR2 SYGVKD come from the germline V gene. V was cut by 0 bases and J by 0 bases, with 9 bases left in between. The CDR3 region is CAISESEGYSNQPQHF. The CDR3 DNA sequence: TGTGCCATCAGTGAGTCAGAGGGGTATAGCAATCAGCCCCAGCATTTT.

The chain joins TRBV6-1 to TRBJ1-2, with TRBD1 as a possible D gene (5 bases). V lost 1 base, J lost 8 bases, and 20 bases lay in between. This CDR3 is built from 16 residues. CDR1 MNHNS and CDR2 SASEGT come from the germline V gene. The CDR3 DNA is TGTGCCAGCAGTGAAGTCTTGGGGGTCCCATCGGGGGGCTACACCTTC. This encodes CASSEVLGVPSGGYTF.

The chain recombines TRBV11-3 with TRBJ2-1; 7 nucleotides agree with TRBD2. After removal of 5 bases from V and 4 bases from J, the junction contained 8 bases not matched to a gene. Germline CDR1 reads SGHNT; CDR2 reads YENEEA. CDR3 length equals 15 residues. DNA of the CDR3: TGTGCCAGCAGCCGACTAGCTGGGACTTACAATGAGCAGTTCTTC. It codes for CASSRLAGTYNEQFF.

The J gene is TRBJ2-1, the V gene TRBV7-9; D might be TRBD1 (5 bases). The CDR3 runs to 16 residues. The V gene's germline CDR1 is SEHNR and CDR2 FQNEAQ (reference sequence). V lost 5 bases and J 2 bases, leaving 16 bases between the germline ends. The CDR3, as DNA: TGTGCCAGCAGCCCCCCATCGAAGGGGCCCTACAATGAGCAGTTCTTC. This translates into CASSPPSKGPYNEQFF.

This clone was seen only a few times. The V and J genes are TRBV7-2 and TRBJ1-3; 7 bases line up with TRBD1. The germline V gene encodes CDR1 SGHTA and CDR2 FQGNSA. V lost 4 bases, J lost 1 base, and 10 bases stayed unmatched. The CDR3 loop spans 17 amino acids. The CDR3: CASSSQPPRGSGNTIYF. The CDR3 DNA sequence: TGTGCCAGCAGCTCCCAACCACCCAGGGGGTCTGGAAACACCATATATTTT.

The chain combines TRBV18 with TRBJ2-7; D unresolved. Germline CDR1 reads KGHSH; CDR2 reads LQKENI. The CDR3 runs to 12 residues. V dropped 3 bases and J dropped 2 bases, with 5 bases sitting between them. The CDR3, as DNA: TGTGCCAGCTCACCGGGGACCTACGAGCAGTACTTC. Translation gives CASSPGTYEQYF.

V gene TRBV7-2 combines with J gene TRBJ2-5; D ambiguous. CDR3 length: 17 amino acids. Between the trimmed V and J ends, which lost 0 bases and 4 bases, there was a span of 18 bases. Germline V gives CDR1 SGHTA, CDR2 FQGNSA. The CDR3 region is CASSLARNLWFRETQYF. CDR3 bases: TGTGCCAGCAGCTTAGCGCGTAACTTGTGGTTCCGAGAGACCCAGTACTTC. The complete variable domain, with remaining parts taken from reference TRBV7-2 and TRBJ2-5, reads GAGVSQSPSNKVTEKGKDVELRCDPISGHTALYWYRQSLGQGLEFLIYFQGNSAPDKSGLPSDRFSAERTGGSVSTLTIQRTQQEDSAVYLCASSLARNLWFRETQYFGPGTRLLVL.

Points on this clone: Within the sample, other DNA sequences also encode this same CDR3. J is TRBJ2-5 and V is TRBV6-1, with 10 nucleotides matching TRBD2. This CDR3 comprises 19 residues. Per the germline V gene, CDR1 is MNHNS and CDR2 is SASEGT. With V trimmed by 0 bases and J by 9 bases, 19 bases remained unmatched. The CDR3 loop is CASSEAVASGGPLLGAQYF. DNA of the CDR3: TGTGCCAGCAGTGAAGCAGTGGCTAGCGGGGGCCCACTTCTCGGGGCCCAGTACTTC.